This TCR beta chain emerged from a study of cytomegalovirus exposure and HLA in healthy donors. Germline V gene sequence: CDR1 MGHDK, CDR2 SYGVNS. V shed 3 bases and J shed 8 bases, with 8 bases lying between them. The CDR3 extends over 12 amino acids. 13 Jbeta primers and 60 Vbeta primers were used for the PCR. Sequenced by immunoSEQ multiplex PCR; TCRdb stores in-frame clones only, minus some. The sample contains about 190,000 clones, approximately 85% of which appear only once. This clone was detected once. The sample was PBMCs. The gene calls are TRBV25-1 and TRBJ2-1, with D hard to call. The sequence was obtained from a woman between 18 and 29 years old in good health and CMV-seronegative. CDR3 residues: CASSESSHEQFF. The CDR3 nucleotides read TGTGCCAGCAGTGAGAGTAGTCATGAGCAGTTCTTC.